The rows below give T cell receptor beta chains drawn from one sample of a study of T cells in Graves' hyperthyroidism and ophthalmopathy. From the multiplex PCR reads, TCRdb called clonotypes with MiXCR, one entry per CDR3 protein. Found here are hundreds of thousands of distinct CDR3 sequences, about half of them singletons; the top ten hold 6.5% to 9%. Sequencing input: peripheral blood or thyroid tissue (not recorded which). The receptors come from a woman between 18 and 29 years old with Graves' hyperthyroidism. The CDR3 runs from the conserved cysteine through the conserved F or W. The D gene is left open where the match is weak. Size is stated for part of the rows, as once, few or many counts, or as a class when the clone is expanded.

j_call,clone_size,v_call,d_call,cdr3_nt,cdr3_aa
TRBJ1-1,few,TRBV19,.,TGTGCCAGCCTCTCGTCCGCGAACACTGAAGCTTTCTTT,CASLSSANTEAFF
TRBJ2-7,few,TRBV20-1,.,TGCAGTGCTAGGGACCCGGGCCACCTATTCGAGCAGTACTTC,CSARDPGHLFEQYF
TRBJ1-4,few,TRBV5-1,.,TGCGCCAGCAACCGAGGATCTAATGAAAAACTGTTTTTT,CASNRGSNEKLFF
TRBJ2-5,.,TRBV29-1,.,TGCAGCGTTGAGGACATAGGAGAGACCCAGTACTTC,CSVEDIGETQYF
TRBJ1-2,few,TRBV25-1,TRBD1,TGTGCCAGCAGACCTGGGACAGGGTCTGGCTACACCTTC,CASRPGTGSGYTF
TRBJ1-2,many,TRBV7-8,TRBD1,TGTGCCAGCAGTCGGGACAGGGAAAGTGGCTACACCTTC,CASSRDRESGYTF
TRBJ1-4,.,TRBV5-1,TRBD1,TGCGCCAGCAGTCCGACAGGGGAAGGGCTTAATGAAAAACTGTTTTTT,CASSPTGEGLNEKLFF
TRBJ1-5,many,TRBV7-9,.,TGTGCCAGCAGCCCCTTTGGCAATCAGCCCCAGCATTTT,CASSPFGNQPQHF
TRBJ1-2,.,TRBV29-1,.,TGCAGCTTGAGTTCGGGCAGTTCAGACTATGGCTACACCTTC,CSLSSGSSDYGYTF
TRBJ1-2,.,TRBV10-3,.,TGTGCCATCCCAGGACGGACCCTCTATGGCTACACCTTC,CAIPGRTLYGYTF
TRBJ2-7,.,TRBV10-3,TRBD2,TGTGCCATCAGTCCGGGAGGGCCTGACGAGCAGTACTTC,CAISPGGPDEQYF
TRBJ1-1,.,TRBV12-3/TRBV12-4,TRBD1,TGTGCCAGCAGTCGCAGCCCGACAGGGTTAACTGAAGCTTTCTTT,CASSRSPTGLTEAFF
TRBJ2-6,.,TRBV19,.,TGTGCCATTAGTATAGAACGATCTGGGGCCAACGTCCTGACTTTC,CAISIERSGANVLTF
TRBJ2-5,many,TRBV7-9,.,TGTGCCAGCAGCTTCGGGGTCGAGACCCAGTACTTC,CASSFGVETQYF
TRBJ1-1,many,TRBV29-1,TRBD1,TGCAGCGGGATTGACAGGGCCCCTGAAGCTTTCTTT,CSGIDRAPEAFF
TRBJ1-4,.,TRBV19,TRBD1,TGTGCCAGTAGTACAGGGGGCGCTCCCGAAAAACTGTTTTTT,CASSTGGAPEKLFF
TRBJ1-2,.,TRBV25-1,.,TGTGCCAGTTTCGACCGACGCTATGGCTACACCTTC,CASFDRRYGYTF
TRBJ2-2,.,TRBV29-1,.,TGCAGCGTTGAAGATTTGGGGGCCGGGGAGCTGTTTTTT,CSVEDLGAGELFF
TRBJ2-6,.,TRBV2,TRBD1,TGTGCCGCCGACGGAGGAGGACAGGCCTCTGGGGCCAACGTCCTGACTTTC,CAADGGGQASGANVLTF
TRBJ2-6,.,TRBV5-1,.,TGTGCCAGCAGCCCCGGGCAGGGGGCCAACGTCCTGACTTTC,CASSPGQGANVLTF
TRBJ1-1,.,TRBV29-1,.,TGCAGCGCCCCTGCCTGGGGGCCGAACACTGAAGCTTTCTTT,CSAPAWGPNTEAFF
TRBJ2-5,.,TRBV15,.,TGTGCCACCAGCAGAGGCCACCAAGAGACCCAGTACTTC,CATSRGHQETQYF
TRBJ1-2,few,TRBV7-9,TRBD1,TGTGCCAGCAGCACCGCCGGGACAGGGGACTATGGCTACACCTTC,CASSTAGTGDYGYTF
TRBJ2-5,.,TRBV7-9,.,TGTGCCAGCAGGGGGCGGGCAGGCGGTAGAGAGACCCAGTACTTC,CASRGRAGGRETQYF
TRBJ1-3,many,TRBV10-3,.,TGTGCCAGCAGTGACGGGCACTCTGGAAACACCATATATTTT,CASSDGHSGNTIYF
TRBJ2-5,.,TRBV2,.,TGTGCCAGCAGTTTATGGGGGAGACTGGGACAAGAGACCCAGTACTTC,CASSLWGRLGQETQYF
TRBJ1-2,.,TRBV24-1,.,TGTGCCACCAAGGGGGATGGCTACACCTTC,CATKGDGYTF
TRBJ1-4,once,TRBV7-8,TRBD1,TGTGCCAGCAGCTTAGTGCCGGGACAGGGAGGTGAAAAACTGTTTTTT,CASSLVPGQGGEKLFF
TRBJ2-7,.,TRBV19,TRBD1,TGTGCCAGTAGTAGGGGCGCGGGACAGGGGGCTTACGAGCAGTACTTC,CASSRGAGQGAYEQYF